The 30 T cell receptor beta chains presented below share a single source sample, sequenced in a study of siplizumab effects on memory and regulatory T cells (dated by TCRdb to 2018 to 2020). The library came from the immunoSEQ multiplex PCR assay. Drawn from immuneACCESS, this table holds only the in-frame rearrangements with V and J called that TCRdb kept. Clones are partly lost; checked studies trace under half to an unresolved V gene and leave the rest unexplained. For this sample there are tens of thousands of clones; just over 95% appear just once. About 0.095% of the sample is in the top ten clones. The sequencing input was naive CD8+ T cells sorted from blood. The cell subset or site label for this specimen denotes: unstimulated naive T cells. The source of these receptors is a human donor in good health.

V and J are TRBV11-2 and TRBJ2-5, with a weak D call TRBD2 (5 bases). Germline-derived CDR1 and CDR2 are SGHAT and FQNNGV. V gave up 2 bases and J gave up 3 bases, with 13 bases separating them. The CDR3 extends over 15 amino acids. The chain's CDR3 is CASSLSPGSKETQYF. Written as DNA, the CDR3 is TGTGCCAGCAGCTTATCCCCGGGGAGTAAAGAGACCCAGTACTTC.

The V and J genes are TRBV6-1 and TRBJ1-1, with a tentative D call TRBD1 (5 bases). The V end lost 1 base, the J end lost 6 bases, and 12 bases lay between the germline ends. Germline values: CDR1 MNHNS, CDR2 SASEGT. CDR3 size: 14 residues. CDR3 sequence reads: CASSEVGGRPEAFF. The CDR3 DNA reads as TGTGCCAGCAGTGAAGTGGGGGGTAGGCCTGAAGCTTTCTTT.

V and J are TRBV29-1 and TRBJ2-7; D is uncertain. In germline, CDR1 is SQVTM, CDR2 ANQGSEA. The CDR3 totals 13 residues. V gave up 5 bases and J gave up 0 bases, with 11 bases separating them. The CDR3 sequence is CSVPGSPSYEQYF. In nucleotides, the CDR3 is TGCAGCGTTCCCGGATCCCCCTCCTACGAGCAGTACTTC.

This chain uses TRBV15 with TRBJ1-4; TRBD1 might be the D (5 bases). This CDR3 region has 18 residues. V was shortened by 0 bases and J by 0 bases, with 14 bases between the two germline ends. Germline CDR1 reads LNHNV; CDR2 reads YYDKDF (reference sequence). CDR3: CATSRDRVGAATNEKLFF. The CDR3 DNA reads TGTGCCACCAGCAGAGATCGGGTTGGGGCCGCAACTAATGAAAAACTGTTTTTT.

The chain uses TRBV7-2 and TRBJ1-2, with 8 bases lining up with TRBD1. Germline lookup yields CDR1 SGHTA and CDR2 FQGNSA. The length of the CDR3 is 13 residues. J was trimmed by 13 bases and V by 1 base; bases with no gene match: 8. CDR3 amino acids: CASSLGQGLLGTF. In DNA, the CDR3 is TGTGCCAGCAGCTTAGGACAGGGGCTTTTAGGCACCTTC.

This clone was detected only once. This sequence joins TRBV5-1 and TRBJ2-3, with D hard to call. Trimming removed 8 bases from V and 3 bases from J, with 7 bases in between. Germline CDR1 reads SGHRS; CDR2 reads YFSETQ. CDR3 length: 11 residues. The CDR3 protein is CASTMTDTQYF. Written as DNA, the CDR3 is TGCGCCAGTACGATGACAGATACGCAGTATTTT.

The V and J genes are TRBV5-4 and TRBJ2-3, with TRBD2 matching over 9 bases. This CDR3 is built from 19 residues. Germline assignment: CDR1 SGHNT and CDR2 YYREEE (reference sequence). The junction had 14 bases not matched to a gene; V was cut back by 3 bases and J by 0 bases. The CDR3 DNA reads TGTGCCAGCAGCTCCGATACCCCAACGACTAGCGGAAGCACAGATACGCAGTATTTT. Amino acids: CASSSDTPTTSGSTDTQYF.

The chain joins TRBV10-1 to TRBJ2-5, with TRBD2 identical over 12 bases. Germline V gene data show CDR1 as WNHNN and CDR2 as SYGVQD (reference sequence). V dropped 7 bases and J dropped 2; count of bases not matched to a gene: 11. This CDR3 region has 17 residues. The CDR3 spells CASKPPSGGEEQETQYF. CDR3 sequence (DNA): TGCGCCAGCAAACCCCCTAGCGGGGGGGAAGAGCAAGAGACCCAGTACTTC.

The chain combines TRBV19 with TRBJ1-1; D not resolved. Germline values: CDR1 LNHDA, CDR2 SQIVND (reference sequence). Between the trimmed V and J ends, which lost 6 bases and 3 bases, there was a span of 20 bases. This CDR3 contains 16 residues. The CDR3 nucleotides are TGTGCCAGTAGCCCCGAGGATTGGCGGGCCGACACTGAAGCTTTCTTT. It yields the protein CASSPEDWRADTEAFF.

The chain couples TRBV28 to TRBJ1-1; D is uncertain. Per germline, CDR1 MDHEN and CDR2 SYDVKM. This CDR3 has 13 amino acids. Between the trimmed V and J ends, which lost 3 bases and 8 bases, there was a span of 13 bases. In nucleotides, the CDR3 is TGTGCCAGCAGTTTCAGGACGGTATCAGAAGCTTTCTTT. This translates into CASSFRTVSEAFF.

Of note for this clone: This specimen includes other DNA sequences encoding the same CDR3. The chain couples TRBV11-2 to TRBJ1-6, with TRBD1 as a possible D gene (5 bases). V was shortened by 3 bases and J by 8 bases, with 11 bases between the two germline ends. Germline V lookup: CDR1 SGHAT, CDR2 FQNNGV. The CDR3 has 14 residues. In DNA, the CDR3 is TGTGCCAGCAGCTTCGGGCAGGGTGATTCACCCCTCCACTTT. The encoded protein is CASSFGQGDSPLHF.

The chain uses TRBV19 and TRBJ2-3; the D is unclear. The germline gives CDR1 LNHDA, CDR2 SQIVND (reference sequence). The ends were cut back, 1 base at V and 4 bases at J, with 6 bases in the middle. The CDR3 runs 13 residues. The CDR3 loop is CASSIVAPDTQYF. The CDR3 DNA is TGTGCCAGTAGTATAGTCGCCCCAGATACGCAGTATTTT.

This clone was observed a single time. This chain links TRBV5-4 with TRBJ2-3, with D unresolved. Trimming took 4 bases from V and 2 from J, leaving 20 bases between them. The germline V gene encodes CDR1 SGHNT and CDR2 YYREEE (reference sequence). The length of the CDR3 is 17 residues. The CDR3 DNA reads TGTGCCAGCAGCCCCATGGCGCCTCTCGAGGACACAGATACGCAGTATTTT. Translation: CASSPMAPLEDTDTQYF.

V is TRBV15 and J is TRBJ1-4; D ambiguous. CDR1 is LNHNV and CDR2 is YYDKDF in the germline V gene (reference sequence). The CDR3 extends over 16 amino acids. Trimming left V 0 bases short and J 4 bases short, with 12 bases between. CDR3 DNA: TGTGCCACCAGCAGAGATGGCGGGGTGATTAATGAAAAACTGTTTTTT. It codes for CATSRDGGVINEKLFF.

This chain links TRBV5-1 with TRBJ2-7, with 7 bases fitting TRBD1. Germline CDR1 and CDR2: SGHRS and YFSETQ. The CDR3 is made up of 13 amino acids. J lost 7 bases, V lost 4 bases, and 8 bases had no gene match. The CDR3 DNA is TGCGCCAGCAGCCTCCTGACAGGGAATGAGCAGTACTTC. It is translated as CASSLLTGNEQYF.

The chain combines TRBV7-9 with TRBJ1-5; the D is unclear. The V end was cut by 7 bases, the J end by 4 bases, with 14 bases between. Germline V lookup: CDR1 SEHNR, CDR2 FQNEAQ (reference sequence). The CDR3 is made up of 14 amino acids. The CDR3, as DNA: TGTGCCAGCACCGCCGATGGGTCGAATCAGCCCCAGCATTTT. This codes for CASTADGSNQPQHF.

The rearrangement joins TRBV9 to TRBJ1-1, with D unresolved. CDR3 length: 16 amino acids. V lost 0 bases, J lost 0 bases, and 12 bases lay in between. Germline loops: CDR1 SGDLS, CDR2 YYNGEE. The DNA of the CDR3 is TGTGCCAGCAGCGTAGAAGGGCTATCTATGAACACTGAAGCTTTCTTT. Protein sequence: CASSVEGLSMNTEAFF. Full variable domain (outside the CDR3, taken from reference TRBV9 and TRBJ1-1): DSGVTQTPKHLITATGQRVTLRCSPRSGDLSVYWYQQSLDQGLQFLIQYYNGEERAKGNILERFSAQQFPDLHSELNLSSLELGDSALYFCASSVEGLSMNTEAFFGQGTRLTVV.

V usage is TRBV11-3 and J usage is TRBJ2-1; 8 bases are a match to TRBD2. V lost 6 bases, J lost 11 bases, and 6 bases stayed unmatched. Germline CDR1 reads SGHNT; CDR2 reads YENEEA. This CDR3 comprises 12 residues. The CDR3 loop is CASSYGGAQQFF. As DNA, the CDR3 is TGTGCCAGCAGTTACGGGGGGGCCCAGCAGTTCTTC.

This CDR3 is CASELTGQVNTEAFF. The DNA of the CDR3 is TGTGCCAGCGAACTCACGGGACAGGTGAACACTGAAGCTTTCTTT. The chain joins TRBV19 to TRBJ1-1, with 8 positions matching TRBD1. V lost 9 bases and J lost 0; bases outside the gene matches: 9. In germline, CDR1 is LNHDA, CDR2 SQIVND (reference sequence). The CDR3 is 15 residues long.

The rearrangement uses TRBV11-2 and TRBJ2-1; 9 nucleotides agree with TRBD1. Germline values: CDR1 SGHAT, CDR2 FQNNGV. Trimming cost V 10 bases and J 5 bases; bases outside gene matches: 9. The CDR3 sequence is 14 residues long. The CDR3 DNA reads TGTGCCACATCCCCGGGACAGGGACACAATGAGCAGTTCTTC. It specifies CATSPGQGHNEQFF.

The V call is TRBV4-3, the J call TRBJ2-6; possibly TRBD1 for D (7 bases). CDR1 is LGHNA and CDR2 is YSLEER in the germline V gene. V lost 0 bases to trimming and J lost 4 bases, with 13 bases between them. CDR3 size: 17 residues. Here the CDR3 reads CASSQDPGGPGANVLTF. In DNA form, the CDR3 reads TGCGCCAGCAGCCAAGATCCAGGGGGGCCGGGGGCCAACGTCCTGACTTTC.

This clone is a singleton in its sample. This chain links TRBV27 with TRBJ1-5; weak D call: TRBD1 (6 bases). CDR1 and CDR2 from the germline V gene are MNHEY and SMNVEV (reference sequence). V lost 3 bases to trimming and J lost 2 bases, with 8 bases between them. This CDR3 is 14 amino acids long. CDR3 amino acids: CASSFTGRNQPQHF. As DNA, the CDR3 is TGTGCCAGCAGTTTTACAGGGCGCAATCAGCCCCAGCATTTT.

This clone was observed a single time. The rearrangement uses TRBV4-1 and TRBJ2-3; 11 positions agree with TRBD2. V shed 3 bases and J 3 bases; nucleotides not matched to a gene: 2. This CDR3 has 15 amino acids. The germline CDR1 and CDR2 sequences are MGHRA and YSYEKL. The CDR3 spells CASSHPSGGTDTQYF. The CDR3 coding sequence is TGCGCCAGCAGCCACCCTAGCGGGGGGACAGATACGCAGTATTTT.

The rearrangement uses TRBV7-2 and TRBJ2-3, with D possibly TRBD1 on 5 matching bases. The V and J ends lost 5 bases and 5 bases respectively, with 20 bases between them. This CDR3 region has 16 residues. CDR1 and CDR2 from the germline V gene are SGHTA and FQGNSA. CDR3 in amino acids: CASSRVNWGGKDTQYF. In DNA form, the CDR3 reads TGTGCCAGCAGCCGAGTCAACTGGGGCGGAAAAGATACGCAGTATTTT. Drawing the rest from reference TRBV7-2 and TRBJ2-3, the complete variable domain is GAGVSQSPSNKVTEKGKDVELRCDPISGHTALYWYRQSLGQGLEFLIYFQGNSAPDKSGLPSDRFSAERTGGSVSTLTIQRTQQEDSAVYLCASSRVNWGGKDTQYFGPGTRLTVL.

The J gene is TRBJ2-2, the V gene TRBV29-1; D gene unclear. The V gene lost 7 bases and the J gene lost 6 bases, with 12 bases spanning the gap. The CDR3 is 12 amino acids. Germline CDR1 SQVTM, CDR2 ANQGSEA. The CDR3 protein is CSAEVVAGELFF. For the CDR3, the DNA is TGCAGCGCCGAGGTCGTGGCCGGGGAGCTGTTTTTT.

CDR3 nucleotide sequence: TGTGCCAGCAGGCTATACACTGAAGCTTTCTTT. As protein: CASRLYTEAFF. The V and J genes are TRBV6-5 and TRBJ1-1; D is unclear. The CDR3 spans 11 residues. The V end was cut by 6 bases, the J end by 3 bases, with 5 bases between. Germline V gene data show CDR1 as MNHEY and CDR2 as SVGAGI.

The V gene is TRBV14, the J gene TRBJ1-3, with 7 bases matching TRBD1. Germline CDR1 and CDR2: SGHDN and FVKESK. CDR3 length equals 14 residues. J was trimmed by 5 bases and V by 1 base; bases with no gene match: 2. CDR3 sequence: CASSQVTGRNTIYF. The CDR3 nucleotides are TGTGCCAGCAGCCAAGTGACAGGGCGAAACACCATATATTTT.

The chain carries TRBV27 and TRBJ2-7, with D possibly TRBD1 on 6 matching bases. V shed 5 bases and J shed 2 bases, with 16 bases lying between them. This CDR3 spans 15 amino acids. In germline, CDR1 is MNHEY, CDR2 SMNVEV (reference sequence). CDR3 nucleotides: TGTGCCAGCAGTACCCGGACAGTCGAACCCTACGAGCAGTACTTC. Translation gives CASSTRTVEPYEQYF.

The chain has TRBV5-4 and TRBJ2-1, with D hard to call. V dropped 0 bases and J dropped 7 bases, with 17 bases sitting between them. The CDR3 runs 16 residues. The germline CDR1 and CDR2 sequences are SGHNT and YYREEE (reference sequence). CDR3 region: CASSLEESNYGNEQFF. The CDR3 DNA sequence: TGTGCCAGCAGCTTGGAAGAATCTAACTACGGTAATGAGCAGTTCTTC. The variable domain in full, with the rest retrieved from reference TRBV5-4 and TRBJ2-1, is ETGVTQSPTHLIKTRGQQVTLRCSSQSGHNTVSWYQQALGQGPQFIFQYYREEENGRGNFPPRFSGLQFPNYSSELNVNALELDDSALYLCASSLEESNYGNEQFFGPGTRLTVL.

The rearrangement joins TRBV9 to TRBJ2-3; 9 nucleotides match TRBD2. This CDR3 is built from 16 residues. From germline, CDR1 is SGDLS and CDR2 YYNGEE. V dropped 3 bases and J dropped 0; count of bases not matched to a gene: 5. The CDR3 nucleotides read TGTGCCAGCAGCGGGCTAGCGGGATCTAGCACAGATACGCAGTATTTT. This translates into CASSGLAGSSTDTQYF. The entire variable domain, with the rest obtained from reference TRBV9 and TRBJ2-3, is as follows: DSGVTQTPKHLITATGQRVTLRCSPRSGDLSVYWYQQSLDQGLQFLIQYYNGEERAKGNILERFSAQQFPDLHSELNLSSLELGDSALYFCASSGLAGSSTDTQYFGPGTRLTVL.